Each of the 9 T cell receptor beta chains below was sequenced from the same sample in a study of T cell responses to AZD1222 COVID-19 vaccine. The table came from immunoSEQ multiplex PCR; TCRdb's copy has only in-frame clones and leaves some out. Here the sample spans 90,000 to 150,000 clones, 70% to 90% being singletons. Sequences were derived from peripheral blood, sampled on day 0 of AZD1222 vaccination. All receptors come from an adult in good health.

J is TRBJ2-7 and V is TRBV29-1; 11 bases agree with TRBD2. V dropped 2 bases and J dropped 0; count of bases not matched to a gene: 3. Germline CDR1 is SQVTM and CDR2 is ANQGSEA. The CDR3 has 15 amino acids. CDR3 nucleotide sequence: TGCAGCGTTGAAAGTAGCGGGAGGGACTCCTACGAGCAGTACTTC. It specifies CSVESSGRDSYEQYF.

The CDR3 loop reads CASSEKQGAYTF. The CDR3 DNA reads as TGTGCCAGCTCAGAAAAGCAGGGGGCATACACCTTC. J is TRBJ1-2 and V is TRBV18, with 8 bases fitting TRBD1. CDR3 length equals 12 residues. The germline gives CDR1 KGHSH, CDR2 LQKENI. Unmatched junction bases numbered 7, after V lost 5 bases and J lost 11 bases.

The rearrangement joins TRBV9 to TRBJ1-5; D ambiguous. Trimming pared 4 bases from V and 3 bases from J, leaving 11 bases between. CDR1 SGDLS and CDR2 YYNGEE come from the germline V gene. The CDR3 covers 14 residues. CDR3 DNA sequence: TGTGCCAGCAGCCCCGATGGGGTCAATCAGCCCCAGCATTTT. Translating it yields CASSPDGVNQPQHF.

This clone occurred once. The chain links TRBV5-1 to TRBJ1-1; the D is unclear. Trimming left V 0 bases short and J 1 base short, with 10 bases between. This CDR3 has 15 residues. Germline CDR1 reads SGHRS; CDR2 reads YFSETQ. The CDR3 DNA reads as TGCGCCAGCAGCTTGGTTAGTCAGAGGAACACTGAAGCTTTCTTT. Amino acids: CASSLVSQRNTEAFF. The full variable domain, with the rest looked up from reference TRBV5-1 and TRBJ1-1, is KAGVTQTPRYLIKTRGQQVTLSCSPISGHRSVSWYQQTPGQGLQFLFEYFSETQRNKGNFPGRFSGRQFSNSRSEMNVSTLELGDSALYLCASSLVSQRNTEAFFGQGTRLTVV.

The rearrangement links TRBV27 to TRBJ2-3; weak D call: TRBD2 (6 bases). The CDR3 is made up of 15 amino acids. V gave up 2 bases and J gave up 1 base, with 10 bases separating them. Germline lookup yields CDR1 MNHEY and CDR2 SMNVEV (reference sequence). This CDR3 is CASSLGGRGTDTQYF. DNA of the CDR3: TGTGCCAGCAGTTTAGGAGGGCGAGGCACAGATACGCAGTATTTT.

The chain carries TRBV15 and TRBJ2-2; 11 bases map to TRBD2. CDR1 is LNHNV, CDR2 YYDKDF, per germline (reference sequence). J lost 1 base, V lost 4 bases, and 2 bases had no gene match. The CDR3 is 16 residues long. The chain's CDR3 is CATSTLAGGNTGELFF. The CDR3, as DNA: TGTGCCACCAGCACTCTAGCGGGGGGGAACACCGGGGAGCTGTTTTTT.

The rearrangement links TRBV28 to TRBJ2-3; D gene ambiguous. The CDR3 runs 13 residues. Per germline, CDR1 MDHEN and CDR2 SYDVKM. V was cut by 6 bases and J by 1 base, with 8 bases left in between. The CDR3 DNA sequence: TGTGCCAGCAGCCCGCTAGGCACAGATACGCAGTATTTT. Amino acid sequence: CASSPLGTDTQYF.

In its sample, this clone was seen once. The chain uses TRBV11-2 and TRBJ1-4, with 7 bases fitting TRBD1. J gave up 6 bases and V 5 bases, and 3 bases lay outside the gene matches. This CDR3 spans 13 amino acids. From germline, CDR1 is SGHAT and CDR2 FQNNGV. The CDR3 is CASSRDRYEKLFF. CDR3 sequence (DNA): TGTGCCAGCAGCCGGGACAGATATGAAAAACTGTTTTTT.

The chain employs TRBV3-1 (or the pseudogene TRBV3-2) and TRBJ2-7, with 13 bases that match TRBD2. This CDR3 comprises 16 residues. In germline, CDR1 is LGHDT, CDR2 YNNKEL (reference sequence). V dropped 4 bases and J dropped 0; count of bases not matched to a gene: 3. CDR3 sequence: CASSRGLAGSSYEQYF. DNA of the CDR3: TGTGCCAGCAGCCGGGGACTAGCGGGGAGCTCCTACGAGCAGTACTTC.